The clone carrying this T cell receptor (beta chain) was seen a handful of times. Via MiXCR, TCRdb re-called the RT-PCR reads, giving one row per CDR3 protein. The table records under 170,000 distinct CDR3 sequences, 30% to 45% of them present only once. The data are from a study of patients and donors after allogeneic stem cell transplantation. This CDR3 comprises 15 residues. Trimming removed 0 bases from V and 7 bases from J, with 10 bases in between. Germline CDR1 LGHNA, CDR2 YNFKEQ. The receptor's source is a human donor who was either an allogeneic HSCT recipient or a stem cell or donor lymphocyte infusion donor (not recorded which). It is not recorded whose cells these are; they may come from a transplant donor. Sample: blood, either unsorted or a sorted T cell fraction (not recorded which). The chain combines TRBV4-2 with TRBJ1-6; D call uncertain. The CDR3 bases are TGTGCCAGCAGCCAAGAACTAGGTCTGAATTCACCCCTCCACTTT. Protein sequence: CASSQELGLNSPLHF.